This TCR beta chain was sequenced in a study of T cells in Graves' hyperthyroidism and ophthalmopathy. Regarding the study as a whole: Most clonotypes that expanded in the thyroid above 0.001 also showed up in blood.

This clonotype appeared many times. Its specificity is not known. From RNA transcripts, TCR beta CDR3 regions were amplified. When the TCR CDR3 underwent first-round RT-PCR, the HTBI primer set was used. TCRdb reprocessed the multiplex PCR reads via MiXCR and lists one record per CDR3 protein. The sample holds 300,000 to 400,000 distinct CDR3 sequences, about 14% seen once. Duration under 3 months, a NOSPECS grade of at least 4, and a Clinical Activity Score of at least 3 characterized the ophthalmopathy patients. V was pared by 1 base and J by 0 bases, with 10 bases between. Per germline, CDR1 SGHTA and CDR2 FQGNSA. The CDR3 runs 16 residues.

The chain combines TRBV7-2 with TRBJ1-3; D is unresolved. Sequenced input: blood. The sequence came from a woman in her 30s with Graves' ophthalmopathy. The CDR3 loop reads CASSLEVPLSGNTIYF. The CDR3 DNA sequence: TGTGCCAGCAGCTTAGAGGTTCCACTCTCTGGAAACACCATATATTTT.